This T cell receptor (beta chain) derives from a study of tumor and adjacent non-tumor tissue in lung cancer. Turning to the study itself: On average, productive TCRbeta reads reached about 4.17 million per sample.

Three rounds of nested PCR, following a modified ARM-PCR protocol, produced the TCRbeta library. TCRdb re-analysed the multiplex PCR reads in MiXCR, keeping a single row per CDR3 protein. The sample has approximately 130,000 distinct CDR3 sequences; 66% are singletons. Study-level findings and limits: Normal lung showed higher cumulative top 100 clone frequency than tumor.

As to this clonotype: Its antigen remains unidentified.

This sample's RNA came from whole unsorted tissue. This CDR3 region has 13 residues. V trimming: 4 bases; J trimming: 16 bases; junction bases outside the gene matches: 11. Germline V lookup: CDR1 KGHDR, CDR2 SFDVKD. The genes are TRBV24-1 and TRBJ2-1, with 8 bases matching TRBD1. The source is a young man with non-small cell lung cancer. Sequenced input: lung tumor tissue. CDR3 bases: TGTGCCACCAGTGAACCCGGACAGGGACCTCAATTCTTC. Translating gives CATSEPGQGPQFF.